This T cell receptor (beta chain) was obtained from a study of blood T cell repertoires in COVID-19. Turning to the study itself: The United States, Italy and Spain supplied acute and convalescent COVID-19 samples. PBMCs, B-cell-depleted T cells, or T cells were the source of the cDNA or gDNA that made up the material.

There are 15 residues in the CDR3. V lost 4 bases and J 8 bases, leaving 19 bases between the germline ends. The V gene's germline CDR1 is SGHRS and CDR2 YFSETQ. Original analysis: From reference gene primer amplification, estimates of nucleated cell counts were derived. Clones were read by immunoSEQ multiplex PCR, and TCRdb kept only the in-frame ones, dropping some. The D gene and trimming were derived from the DNA, and the V and J assignments and clone size from that table. The sample holds about 39,000 clones, around 95% seen once. What was sequenced was peripheral blood. The V gene is TRBV5-1, the J gene TRBJ1-5; a possible D gene is TRBD1 (6 bases). This TCR derives from a human donor with active COVID-19. The donor label of this sample is uncertain. Here the CDR3 reads CASSPSPTGREPQHF. In nucleotides, the CDR3 is TGCGCCAGCAGCCCCTCCCCCACAGGGCGGGAGCCCCAGCATTTT.